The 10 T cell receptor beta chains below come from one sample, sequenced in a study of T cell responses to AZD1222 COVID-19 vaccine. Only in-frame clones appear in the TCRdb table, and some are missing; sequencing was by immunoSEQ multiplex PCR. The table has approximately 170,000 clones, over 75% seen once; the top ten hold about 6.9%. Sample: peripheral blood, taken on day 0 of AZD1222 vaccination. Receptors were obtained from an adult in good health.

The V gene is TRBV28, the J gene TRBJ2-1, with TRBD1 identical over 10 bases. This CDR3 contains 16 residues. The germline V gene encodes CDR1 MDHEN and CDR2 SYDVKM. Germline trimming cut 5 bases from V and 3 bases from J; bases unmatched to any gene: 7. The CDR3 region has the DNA TGTGCCAGCAGTACCAGGTGGGACAGGGGCTACAATGAGCAGTTCTTC. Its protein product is CASSTRWDRGYNEQFF.

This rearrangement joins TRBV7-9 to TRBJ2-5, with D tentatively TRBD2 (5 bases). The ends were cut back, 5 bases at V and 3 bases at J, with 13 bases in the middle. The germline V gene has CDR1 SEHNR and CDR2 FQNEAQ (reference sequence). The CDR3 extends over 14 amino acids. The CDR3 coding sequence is TGTGCCAGCAGCCCAAGGACTCCTGAAGAGACCCAGTACTTC. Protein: CASSPRTPEETQYF.

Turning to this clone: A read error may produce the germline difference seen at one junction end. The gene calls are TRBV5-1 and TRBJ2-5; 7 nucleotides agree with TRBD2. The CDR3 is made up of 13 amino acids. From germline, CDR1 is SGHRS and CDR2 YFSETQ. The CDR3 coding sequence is TGCGCCATCAGCTCGCCCGGGGGGGAGACCCAGTACTTC. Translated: CAISSPGGETQYF.

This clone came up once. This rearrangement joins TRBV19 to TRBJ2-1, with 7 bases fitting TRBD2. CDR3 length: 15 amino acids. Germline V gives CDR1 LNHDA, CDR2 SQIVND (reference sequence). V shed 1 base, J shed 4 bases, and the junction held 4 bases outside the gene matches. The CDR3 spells CASSIVPGGYNEQFF. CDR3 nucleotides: TGTGCCAGTAGTATAGTCCCGGGGGGTTACAATGAGCAGTTCTTC.

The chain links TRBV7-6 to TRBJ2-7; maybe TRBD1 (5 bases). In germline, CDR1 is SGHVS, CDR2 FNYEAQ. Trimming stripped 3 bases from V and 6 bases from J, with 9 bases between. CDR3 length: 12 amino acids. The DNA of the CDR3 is TGTGCCAGCAGCTTGACAGAGGTCGAGCAGTACTTC. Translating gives CASSLTEVEQYF.

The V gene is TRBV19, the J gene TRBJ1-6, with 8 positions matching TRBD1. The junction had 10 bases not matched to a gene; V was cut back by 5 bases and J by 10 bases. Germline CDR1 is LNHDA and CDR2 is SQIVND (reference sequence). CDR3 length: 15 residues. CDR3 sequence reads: CASSSQTGAGSPLHF. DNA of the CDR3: TGTGCCAGTAGTTCCCAGACAGGGGCGGGCTCACCCCTCCACTTT. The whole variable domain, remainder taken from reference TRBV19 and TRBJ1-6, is DGGITQSPKYLFRKEGQNVTLSCEQNLNHDAMYWYRQDPGQGLRLIYYSQIVNDFQKGDIAEGYSVSREKKESFPLTVTSAQKNPTAFYLCASSSQTGAGSPLHFGNGTRLTVT.

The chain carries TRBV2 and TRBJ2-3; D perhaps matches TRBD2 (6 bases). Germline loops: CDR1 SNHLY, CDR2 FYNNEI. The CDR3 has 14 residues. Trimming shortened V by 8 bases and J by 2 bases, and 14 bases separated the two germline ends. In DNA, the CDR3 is TGTGCCAGCGCTTACGGGGGAGACACAGATACGCAGTATTTT. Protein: CASAYGGDTDTQYF.

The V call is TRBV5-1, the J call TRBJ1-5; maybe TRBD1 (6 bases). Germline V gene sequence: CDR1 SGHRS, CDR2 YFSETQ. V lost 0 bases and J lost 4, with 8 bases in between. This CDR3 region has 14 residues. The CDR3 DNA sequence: TGCGCCAGCAGCTTGGGGGGACAAAATCAGCCCCAGCATTTT. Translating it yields CASSLGGQNQPQHF.

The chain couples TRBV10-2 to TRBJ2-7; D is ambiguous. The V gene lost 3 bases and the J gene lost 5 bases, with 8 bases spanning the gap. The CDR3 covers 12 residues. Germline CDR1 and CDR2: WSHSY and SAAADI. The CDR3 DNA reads TGCGCCAGCAGTGATGGTGGGAACGAGCAGTACGTC. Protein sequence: CASSDGGNEQYV.

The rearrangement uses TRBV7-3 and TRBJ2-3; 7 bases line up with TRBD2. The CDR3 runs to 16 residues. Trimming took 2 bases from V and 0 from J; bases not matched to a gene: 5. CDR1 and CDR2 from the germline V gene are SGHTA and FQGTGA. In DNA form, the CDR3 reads TGTGCCAGCAGCTTATTAAGCGGGACTAGCACAGATACGCAGTATTTT. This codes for CASSLLSGTSTDTQYF. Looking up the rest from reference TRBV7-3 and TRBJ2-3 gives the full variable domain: GAGVSQTPSNKVTEKGKYVELRCDPISGHTALYWYRQSLGQGPEFLIYFQGTGAADDSGLPNDRFFAVRPEGSVSTLKIQRTERGDSAVYLCASSLLSGTSTDTQYFGPGTRLTVL.